Listed below are T cell receptor beta chains from one sample, sequenced in a study of blood T cell repertoires in COVID-19. Some clones are missing from TCRdb's copy, which holds only in-frame ones; the method was immunoSEQ multiplex PCR. The repertoire holds some 150,000 clones, with roughly nine tenths as singletons. Sample: peripheral blood. The source of these receptors is a woman aged 70-85 years with acute or convalescent COVID-19. Both conserved end residues are part of each CDR3. A D gene is named only where the DNA matches it firmly. Clone size is given for some rows only: seen once, a few or many times, or a class if the clone is expanded.

NA,TRBV10-2,TRBJ2-7,few,CASSDQGSYEQYF,TGCGCCAGCAGTGACCAGGGCTCCTACGAGCAGTACTTC
TRBD2,TRBV11-2,TRBJ2-5,NA,CASSITSGVQETQYF,TGTGCCAGCAGCATCACTAGCGGTGTACAAGAGACCCAGTACTTC
NA,TRBV21-1,TRBJ1-5,NA,CASSKNSGGALTSCNQPQHF,TGTGCCAGCAGCAAAAATTCAGGGGGCGCCTTGACATCTTGCAATCAGCCCCAGCATTTT
NA,TRBV11-2,TRBJ2-7,NA,CASSLARGGSSYEQYF,TGTGCCAGCAGCTTAGCTAGGGGGGGGAGCTCCTACGAGCAGTACTTC
TRBD1,TRBV5-8,TRBJ2-3,NA,CASERGQRLLTDTQYF,TGTGCCAGCGAGAGGGGACAGAGGTTGCTCACAGATACGCAGTATTTT
NA,TRBV5-1,TRBJ1-1,NA,CASSQTSGGSTEAFF,TGCGCCAGCAGTCAAACCTCGGGGGGGAGCACTGAAGCTTTCTTT
TRBD1,TRBV6-5,TRBJ1-4,NA,CASRQGDTTNEKLFF,TGTGCCAGCAGACAGGGGGACACAACTAATGAAAAACTGTTTTTT
NA,TRBV12-5,TRBJ1-4,NA,CASGSRAFNEKLFF,TGTGCTAGTGGTTCGCGGGCCTTTAATGAAAAACTGTTTTTT
TRBD2,TRBV9,TRBJ2-1,NA,CASSARLADNEQFF,TGTGCCAGCAGCGCAAGACTAGCCGACAATGAGCAGTTCTTC
NA,TRBV7-8,TRBJ1-5,once,CASSSYTGNRGQPQHF,TGTGCCAGCAGCTCATACACAGGGAATAGGGGTCAGCCCCAGCATTTT
TRBD2,TRBV4-3,TRBJ2-5,NA,CASSQRSQGGSQETQYF,TGCGCCAGCAGCCAGAGATCGCAGGGCGGGAGCCAAGAGACCCAGTACTTC
NA,TRBV12-3/TRBV12-4,TRBJ1-2,NA,CASTLNYGYTF,TGTGCCAGCACCTTAAACTATGGCTACACCTTC
NA,TRBV29-1,TRBJ1-2,NA,CSALQTIYGYTF,TGCAGCGCTTTACAGACCATCTATGGCTACACCTTC
TRBD2,TRBV11-2,TRBJ2-3,NA,CASSLGVAGPYTDTQYF,TGTGCCAGCAGCTTAGGCGTAGCGGGTCCTTACACAGATACGCAGTATTTT
NA,TRBV4-2,TRBJ2-1,NA,CASSQDTRNTEQFF,TGTGCCAGCAGCCAAGATACTAGGAACACTGAGCAGTTCTTC
TRBD1,TRBV6-6,TRBJ2-1,NA,CASIRAGGYNEQFF,TGTGCCAGCATTAGGGCAGGGGGATACAATGAGCAGTTCTTC
NA,TRBV2,TRBJ1-6,once,CASSVLSSNSPLHF,TGTGCCAGCAGTGTACTATCGTCTAATTCACCCCTCCACTTT
NA,TRBV28,TRBJ2-1,NA,CASSQQGAGGDEQFF,TGTGCCAGCAGTCAACAGGGGGCGGGAGGAGATGAGCAGTTCTTC
NA,TRBV7-2,TRBJ2-1,NA,CASSSGSSYNEQFF,TGTGCCAGCAGCTCCGGGAGCTCCTACAATGAGCAGTTCTTC
TRBD1,TRBV19,TRBJ2-7,NA,CASSRRGTDSYEQYF,TGTGCCAGTAGTCGAAGAGGGACAGACTCCTACGAGCAGTACTTC
NA,TRBV18,TRBJ2-5,NA,CASRQVVQETQYF,TGTGCGTCAAGACAGGTTGTTCAAGAGACCCAGTACTTC
NA,TRBV6-5,TRBJ1-5,NA,CASSYSGTHQPQHF,TGTGCCAGCAGTTACTCTGGCACCCATCAGCCCCAGCATTTT
NA,TRBV7-8,TRBJ1-3,NA,CASSLGVTGHRGNTIYF,TGTGCCAGCAGCTTAGGGGTGACAGGCCACAGAGGAAACACCATATATTTT
NA,TRBV6-5,TRBJ1-2,NA,CASSPAEHGYTF,TGTGCCAGCAGTCCCGCGGAGCATGGCTACACCTTC
NA,TRBV28,TRBJ1-2,NA,CASGGMSNYGYTF,TGTGCCAGCGGTGGCATGTCTAACTATGGCTACACCTTC
TRBD1,TRBV15,TRBJ1-1,NA,CATSRDRSETGVGTEAFF,TGTGCCACCAGCAGAGATAGGTCCGAAACAGGGGTCGGCACTGAAGCTTTCTTT